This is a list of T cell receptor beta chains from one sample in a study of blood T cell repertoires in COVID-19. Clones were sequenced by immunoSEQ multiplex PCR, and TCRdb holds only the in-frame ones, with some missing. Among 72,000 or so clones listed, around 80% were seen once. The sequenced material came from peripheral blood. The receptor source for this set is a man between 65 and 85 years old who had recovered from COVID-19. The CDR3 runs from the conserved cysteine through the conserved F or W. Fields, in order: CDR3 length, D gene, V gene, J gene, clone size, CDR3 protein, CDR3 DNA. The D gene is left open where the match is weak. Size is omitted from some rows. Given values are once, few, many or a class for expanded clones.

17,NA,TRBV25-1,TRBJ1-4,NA,CASSDENLSGQNEKLFF,TGTGCCAGCAGTGATGAGAACCTGAGCGGCCAAAATGAAAAACTGTTTTTT
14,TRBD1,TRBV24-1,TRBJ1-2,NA,CATSGLDRGYGYTF,TGTGCCACCAGTGGCCTGGACAGGGGTTACGGCTACACCTTC
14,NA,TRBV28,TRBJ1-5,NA,CASSQGTPYQPQHF,TGTGCCAGCAGCCAAGGGACACCTTATCAGCCCCAGCATTTT
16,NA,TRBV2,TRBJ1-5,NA,CASSKSGVIGVQPQHF,TGTGCCAGCAGTAAATCGGGGGTTATCGGGGTTCAGCCCCAGCATTTT
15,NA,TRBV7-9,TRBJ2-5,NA,CASSFNTGEAETQYF,TGTGCCAGCAGCTTCAACACAGGGGAGGCGGAGACCCAGTACTTC
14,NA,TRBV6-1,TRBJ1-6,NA,CASSEGVQISPLHF,TGTGCCAGCAGTGAAGGGGTACAGATTTCACCCCTCCACTTT
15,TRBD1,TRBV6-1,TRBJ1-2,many,CASSDGTGINYGYTF,TGTGCCAGCAGTGATGGGACAGGGATTAACTATGGCTACACCTTC
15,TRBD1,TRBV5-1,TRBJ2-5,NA,CASTAPDRGKETQYF,TGCGCCAGCACTGCCCCGGACAGGGGTAAGGAGACCCAGTACTTC
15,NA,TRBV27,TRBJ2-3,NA,CASRMTEVHTDTQYF,TGTGCCAGCAGAATGACGGAGGTCCACACAGATACGCAGTATTTT
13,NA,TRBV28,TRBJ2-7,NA,CASTYGNSYEQYF,TGTGCCAGCACATACGGGAACTCCTACGAGCAGTACTTC
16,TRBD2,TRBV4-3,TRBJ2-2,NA,CASSQDRGGRTGELFF,TGCGCCAGCAGCCAAGATCGGGGGGGAAGGACCGGGGAGCTGTTTTTT
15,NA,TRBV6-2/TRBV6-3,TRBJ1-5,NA,CASSQTSRGNQPQHF,TGTGCCAGCAGCCAGACCTCCAGAGGTAATCAGCCCCAGCATTTT
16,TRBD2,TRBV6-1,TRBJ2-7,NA,CASSGRRTRSSYEQYF,TGTGCCAGCAGTGGTCGTAGGACTAGGAGCTCCTACGAGCAGTACTTC
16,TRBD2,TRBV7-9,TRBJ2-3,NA,CASSLTSGSRGDTQYF,TGTGCCAGCAGTCTAACTAGCGGGAGTCGGGGAGATACGCAGTATTTT
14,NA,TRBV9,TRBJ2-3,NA,CASSVVSVTDTQYF,TGTGCCAGCAGCGTAGTTTCAGTCACAGATACGCAGTATTTT
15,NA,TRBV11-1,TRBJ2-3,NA,CASSFGSTGTDTQYF,TGTGCCAGCAGCTTCGGTAGTACTGGCACAGATACGCAGTATTTT
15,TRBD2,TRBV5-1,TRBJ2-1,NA,CASSLGLAGHNEQFF,TGCGCCAGCAGCTTGGGTCTAGCGGGACACAATGAGCAGTTCTTC
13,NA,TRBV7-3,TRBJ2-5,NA,CASSPGLGETQYF,TGTGCCAGCAGCCCGGGATTGGGTGAGACCCAGTACTTC
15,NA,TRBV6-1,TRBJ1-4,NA,CASSEVREGNEKLFF,TGTGCCAGCAGTGAAGTCAGGGAGGGGAATGAAAAACTGTTTTTT
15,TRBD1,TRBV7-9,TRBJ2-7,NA,CASSPQGQGVNEQYF,TGTGCCAGCAGCCCCCAGGGACAGGGGGTCAACGAGCAGTACTTC
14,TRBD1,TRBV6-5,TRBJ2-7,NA,CASSSRTGPYEQYF,TGTGCCAGCAGTTCCAGGACAGGGCCCTACGAGCAGTACTTC
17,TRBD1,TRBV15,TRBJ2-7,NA,CATSRDIRDSLNYEQYF,TGTGCCACCAGCAGAGACATTCGGGACAGCCTAAACTACGAGCAGTACTTC
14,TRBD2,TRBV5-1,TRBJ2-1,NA,CASGAGGRYNEQFF,TGCGCCAGCGGTGCGGGGGGGAGATACAATGAGCAGTTCTTC
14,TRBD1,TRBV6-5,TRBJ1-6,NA,CASSRTGTNSPLHF,TGTGCCAGCAGTAGGACAGGAACTAATTCACCCCTCCACTTT
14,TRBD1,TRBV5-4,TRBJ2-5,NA,CASTGQGRRETQYF,TGTGCCAGCACGGGACAGGGAAGGAGGGAGACCCAGTACTTC
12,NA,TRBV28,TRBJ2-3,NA,CASSPGSDTQYF,TGTGCCAGCAGTCCGGGGTCAGATACGCAGTATTTT
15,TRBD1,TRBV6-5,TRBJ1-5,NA,CASSIRTGNNQPQHF,TGTGCCAGCAGTATCCGGACAGGCAACAATCAGCCCCAGCATTTT
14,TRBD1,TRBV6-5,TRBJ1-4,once,CASRIRGLNEKLFF,TGTGCCAGCAGAATCAGGGGGCTTAATGAAAAACTGTTTTTT
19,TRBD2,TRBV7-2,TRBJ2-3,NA,CASSLVISGRARFTDTQYF,TGTGCCAGCAGCTTAGTGATTAGCGGGAGGGCTCGATTCACAGATACGCAGTATTTT
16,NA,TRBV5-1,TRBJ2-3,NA,CASSRSLVNPSDTQYF,TGCGCCAGCAGCCGATCACTAGTTAACCCATCAGATACGCAGTATTTT
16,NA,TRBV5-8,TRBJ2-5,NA,CASSWGRSGSQETQYF,TGTGCCAGCAGCTGGGGGCGATCGGGGTCTCAAGAGACCCAGTACTTC
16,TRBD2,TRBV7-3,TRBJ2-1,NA,CASSLYLRGGNNEQFF,TGTGCCAGCAGCTTATATCTCCGCGGGGGGAACAATGAGCAGTTCTTC
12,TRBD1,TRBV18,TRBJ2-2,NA,CASSRDREELFF,TGTGCCAGCTCTCGCGACAGGGAGGAGCTGTTTTTT
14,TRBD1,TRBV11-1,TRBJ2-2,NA,CASRDRVGTGELFF,TGTGCCAGCAGGGACAGGGTAGGCACCGGGGAGCTGTTTTTT
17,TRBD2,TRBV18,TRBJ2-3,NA,CASSPISGRASTDTQYF,TGTGCCAGCTCTCCCATAAGCGGGAGGGCTAGCACAGATACGCAGTATTTT
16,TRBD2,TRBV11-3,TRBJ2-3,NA,CASSLGSGGTTDTQYF,TGTGCCAGCAGCTTAGGTAGCGGGGGAACCACAGATACGCAGTATTTT
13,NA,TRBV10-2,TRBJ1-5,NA,CASSEGARQPQHF,TGCGCCAGCAGTGAAGGGGCACGACAGCCCCAGCATTTT
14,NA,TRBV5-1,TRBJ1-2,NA,CASSLAGGELGYTF,TGCGCCAGCAGCTTGGCCGGGGGTGAATTAGGCTACACCTTC
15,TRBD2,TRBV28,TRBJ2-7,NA,CASSAPGTSGYEQYF,TGTGCCAGCAGTGCTCCCGGGACTAGCGGGTACGAGCAGTACTTC
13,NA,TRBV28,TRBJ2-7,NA,CASRLDGTYEQYF,TGTGCCAGCAGGCTGGACGGGACCTACGAGCAGTACTTC
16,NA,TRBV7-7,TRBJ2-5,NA,CASSFGADPRVETQYF,TGTGCCAGCAGCTTTGGAGCTGACCCAAGAGTAGAGACCCAGTACTTC
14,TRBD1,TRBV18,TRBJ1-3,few,CASSPGTGGNTIYF,TGTGCCAGCTCCCCCGGGACAGGTGGAAACACCATATATTTT
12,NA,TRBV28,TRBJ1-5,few,CASRATDQPQHF,TGTGCCAGCAGGGCGACAGATCAGCCCCAGCATTTT
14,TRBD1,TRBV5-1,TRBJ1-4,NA,CASASGTGDEKLFF,TGCGCCAGCGCCTCCGGGACAGGGGACGAAAAACTGTTTTTT
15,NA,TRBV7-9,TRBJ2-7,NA,CASSLVTDITYEQYF,TGTGCCAGCAGCTTAGTAACAGACATTACCTACGAGCAGTACTTC
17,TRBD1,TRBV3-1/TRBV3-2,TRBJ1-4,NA,CASSPLGQAATNEKLFF,TGTGCCAGCAGCCCTCTAGGACAGGCTGCAACTAATGAAAAACTGTTTTTT
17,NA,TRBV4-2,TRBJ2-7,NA,CASSQESILVGAYEQYF,TGTGCCAGCAGCCAAGAGTCCATTTTGGTAGGAGCCTACGAGCAGTACTTC